This T cell receptor beta chain was recovered during a study of T-cell reconstitution after alpha-beta-depleted transplantation in children. The library targeted TCRbeta and was prepared with unique molecular identifiers. MiXCR, run by TCRdb on the PCR reads, gives a single entry per CDR3 protein. The table lists around 420,000 distinct CDR3 sequences, about a sixth of them singletons, with over 25% in the top ten. Study-level points and caveats: It was surviving recipient T cells and thymic progenitors that gave some patients high TCRbeta diversity at day 60. The origin of alpha-beta T cells about two months after transplant was reportedly several hundred expanded graft clones. One year after transplant, T-cell counts and diversity came mostly from newly produced T cells.

For this clonotype: Its specificity is not known.

The source is a boy younger than two who had a stem cell transplant for Wiskott-Aldrich syndrome, so the T cells may come from the graft donor. The specimen was PBMCs, mostly from graft donor cells, collected 360 days after TCRalphabeta/CD19-depleted stem cell transplant.

The CDR3 sequence: CASSYFPISAYSYEQYF. CDR3 DNA: TGTGCCAGCAGTTACTTTCCAATTAGCGCCTACTCCTACGAGCAGTACTTC. The rearrangement joins TRBV6-2 or TRBV6-3 to TRBJ2-7, with D perhaps matching TRBD2 (5 bases). The CDR3 is made up of 17 amino acids. Trimming removed 1 base from V and 0 bases from J, with 16 bases in between. CDR1 MNHEY and CDR2 SVGEGT come from the germline V gene.